This TCR beta chain was recovered during a study of post-analysis software for immune sequencing data (dated by TCRdb to between 2014 and 2016). In terms of the full investigation: Relapsing-remitting, secondary progressive and progressive-relapsing multiple sclerosis were recorded as disease courses, and subtype annotation was lacking for some patients. A subset of samples was prepared in parallel using single-end sample barcoding, then pooled and co-amplified after Illumina adapter ligation. The patient repertoires were set against around ten previously published healthy control repertoires from donors whose ages ranged from roughly 6 to 27 years.

Broader findings and caveats from the paper: The multiple sclerosis patient group was slightly younger than the control group. Direct clustering with F measure revealed strong co-clustering of samples prepared in the same batch, which led to a batch-effect correction. Compared with controls, multiple sclerosis patients had significantly lower normalized Chao1 diversity, a finding suggesting substantial peripheral T-cell clonal expansion. Significantly higher frequencies in patients than in controls were found for several TRBV segments, including TRBV5-6, TRBV5-1 and TRBV20-1.

Library generation was performed with PCR. The run used an Illumina HiSeq 2500. To reduce PCR and sequencing biases, unique molecular identifiers were built into the TCR beta cDNA libraries. Roughly 0.5 million cDNA molecules were obtained per 1 to 10 million input T cells, so each molecule approximated one T cell. The patient libraries were prepared and sequenced with the same protocol used for the earlier healthy control dataset. Samples belonging to the same batch were prepared together, multiplexed and sequenced on a shared HiSeq lane. The paper's data handling went like this. Raw barcoded reads were processed with MIGEC, discarding single-read molecular identifier groups before consensus assembly and CDR3 extraction. VDJtools was used for post-analysis of the clonotype tables, with diversity normalized by down-sampling every dataset to the smallest sample size. In repertoire overlap clustering, CDR3 amino acid sequences, but not nucleotide sequences, were matched to correct batch-related cross-sample contamination. TCRdb reran the public reads through fastp at Q25 and MiXCR, keeping productive beta chains. For every CDR3 protein sequence, its rows merge into one entry that carries the most common genes and DNA. TCRdb, rather than the study authors, made the V and J calls. The sample table lists around 700,000 distinct CDR3 sequences, around 60% of them with a count of one. About 11% of the sample lies in the top ten.

TCR beta repertoires were profiled from peripheral blood of under 15 young patients with multiple sclerosis to demonstrate the VDJtools post-analysis software. The multiple sclerosis patients were children and adolescents between roughly 6 and 16 years of age. This clonotype was seen more than once but under ten times. The specificity of this receptor is unknown. Nothing much larger sits one base from this clone, and base qualities are not available. The CDR3 has 16 amino acids, counting the end cysteine and phenylalanine. Only the CDR3 region is kept as DNA, spanning 48 bases read in frame from base 1. V and J are trimmed by 0 bases and 4 bases, and the gene matches miss 6 bases of the junction. CDR1 and CDR2, looked up from the germline V gene, are LGHNA and YSLEER.

Specimen: blood. This sequence originates from a girl aged 2 to 10 with multiple sclerosis. The rearranged chain carries TRBV4-3 and TRBJ2-5, and TRBD2 aligns with 9 junction nucleotides. The CDR3 region: CASSQDGNSGGETQYF. The DNA sequence is given as TGCGCCAGCAGCCAAGATGGCAATAGCGGGGGAGAGACCCAGTACTTC.